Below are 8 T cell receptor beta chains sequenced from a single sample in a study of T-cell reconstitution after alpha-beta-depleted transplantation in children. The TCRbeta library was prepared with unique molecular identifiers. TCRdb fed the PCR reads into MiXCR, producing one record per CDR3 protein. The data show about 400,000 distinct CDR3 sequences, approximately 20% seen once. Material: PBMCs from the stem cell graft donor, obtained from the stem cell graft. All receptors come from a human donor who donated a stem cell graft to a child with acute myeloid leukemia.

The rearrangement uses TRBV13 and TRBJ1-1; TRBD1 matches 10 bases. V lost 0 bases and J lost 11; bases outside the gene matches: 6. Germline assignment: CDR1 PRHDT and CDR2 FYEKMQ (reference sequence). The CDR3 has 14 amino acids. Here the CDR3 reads CASSLGTGGAGAFF. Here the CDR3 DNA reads TGTGCCAGCAGCTTAGGGACAGGGGGCGCGGGGGCTTTCTTT.

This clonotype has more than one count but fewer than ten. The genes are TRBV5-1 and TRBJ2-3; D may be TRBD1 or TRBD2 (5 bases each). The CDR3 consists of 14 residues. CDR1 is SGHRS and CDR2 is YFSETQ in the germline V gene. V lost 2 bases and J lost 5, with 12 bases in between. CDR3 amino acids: CASSFDGAQDTQYF. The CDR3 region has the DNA TGCGCCAGCAGCTTTGACGGGGCCCAAGATACGCAGTATTTT.

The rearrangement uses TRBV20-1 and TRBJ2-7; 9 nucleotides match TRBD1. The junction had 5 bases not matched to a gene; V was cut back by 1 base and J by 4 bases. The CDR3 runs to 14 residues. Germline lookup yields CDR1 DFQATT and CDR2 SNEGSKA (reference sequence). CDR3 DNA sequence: TGCAGTGCTAGAGCTCCGACAGGGGGATACGAGCAGTACTTC. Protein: CSARAPTGGYEQYF.

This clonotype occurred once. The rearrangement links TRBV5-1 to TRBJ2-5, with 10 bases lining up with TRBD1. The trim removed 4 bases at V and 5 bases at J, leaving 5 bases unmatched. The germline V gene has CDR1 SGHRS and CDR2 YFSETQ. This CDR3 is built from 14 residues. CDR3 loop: CASSETDRGETQYF. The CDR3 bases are TGCGCCAGCAGCGAAACGGACAGGGGGGAGACCCAGTACTTC. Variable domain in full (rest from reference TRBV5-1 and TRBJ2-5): KAGVTQTPRYLIKTRGQQVTLSCSPISGHRSVSWYQQTPGQGLQFLFEYFSETQRNKGNFPGRFSGRQFSNSRSEMNVSTLELGDSALYLCASSETDRGETQYFGPGTRLLVL.

The CDR3 is CASSSLVTATDGYTF. The DNA for the CDR3 is TGTGCCAGCAGCTCACTGGTGACAGCGACGGATGGCTACACCTTC. This chain uses TRBV7-6 with TRBJ1-2; possibly TRBD1 for D (5 bases). Trimming took 4 bases from V and 6 from J, leaving 18 bases between them. Germline assignment: CDR1 SGHVS and CDR2 FNYEAQ. The CDR3 runs 15 residues.

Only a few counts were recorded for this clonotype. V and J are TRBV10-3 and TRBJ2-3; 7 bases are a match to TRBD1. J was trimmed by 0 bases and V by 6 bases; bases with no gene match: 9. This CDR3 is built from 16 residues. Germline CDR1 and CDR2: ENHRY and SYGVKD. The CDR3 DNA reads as TGTGCCATCAGGGGGGACAGCCTGACTAGCACAGATACGCAGTATTTT. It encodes CAIRGDSLTSTDTQYF.

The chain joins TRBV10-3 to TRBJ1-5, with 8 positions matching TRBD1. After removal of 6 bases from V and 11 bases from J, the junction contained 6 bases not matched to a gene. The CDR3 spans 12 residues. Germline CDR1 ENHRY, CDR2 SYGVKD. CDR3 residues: CAIRDRVGTQHF. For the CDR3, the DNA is TGTGCCATCAGGGACAGGGTTGGGACCCAGCATTTT.

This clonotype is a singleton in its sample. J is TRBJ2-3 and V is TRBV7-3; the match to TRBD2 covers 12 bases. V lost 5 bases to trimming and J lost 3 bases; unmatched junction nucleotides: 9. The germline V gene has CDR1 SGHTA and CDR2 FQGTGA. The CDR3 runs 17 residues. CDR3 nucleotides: TGTGCCAGCAGCCCGAGACTAGCGGGAGCCGTAACAGATACGCAGTATTTT. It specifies CASSPRLAGAVTDTQYF. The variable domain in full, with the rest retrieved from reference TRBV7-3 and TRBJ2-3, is GAGVSQTPSNKVTEKGKYVELRCDPISGHTALYWYRQSLGQGPEFLIYFQGTGAADDSGLPNDRFFAVRPEGSVSTLKIQRTERGDSAVYLCASSPRLAGAVTDTQYFGPGTRLTVL.